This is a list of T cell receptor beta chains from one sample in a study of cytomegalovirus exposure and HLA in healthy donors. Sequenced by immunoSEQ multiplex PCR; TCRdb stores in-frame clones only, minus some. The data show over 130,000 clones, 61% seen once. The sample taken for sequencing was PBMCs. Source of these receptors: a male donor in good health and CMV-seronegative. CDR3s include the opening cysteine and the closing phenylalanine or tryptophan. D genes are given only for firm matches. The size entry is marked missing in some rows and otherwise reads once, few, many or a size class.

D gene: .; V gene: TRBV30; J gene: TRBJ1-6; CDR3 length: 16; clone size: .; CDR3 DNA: TGTGCCTGGAGTCATTTCGCGACAGGCACTAATTCACCCCTCCACTTT; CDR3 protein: CAWSHFATGTNSPLHF
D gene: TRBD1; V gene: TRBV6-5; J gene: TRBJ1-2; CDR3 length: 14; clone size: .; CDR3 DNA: TGTGCCAGCAGCGAAGGACAGGGCTTCTATGGCTACACCTTC; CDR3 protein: CASSEGQGFYGYTF
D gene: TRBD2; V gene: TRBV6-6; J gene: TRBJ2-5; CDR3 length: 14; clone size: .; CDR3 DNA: TGTGCCACCTCGGGGGGACCGTACCAAGAGACCCAGTACTTC; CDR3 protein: CATSGGPYQETQYF
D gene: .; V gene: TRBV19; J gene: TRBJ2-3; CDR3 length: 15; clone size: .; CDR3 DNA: TGTGCCAGTAGTATAACGCCGGGGGAGATAAATACGCAGTATTTT; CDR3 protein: CASSITPGEINTQYF
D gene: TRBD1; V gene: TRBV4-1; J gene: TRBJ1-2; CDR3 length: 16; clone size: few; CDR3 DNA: TGCGCCAGCAGCCAAGAGATCGACAGGGTGATCCATGGCTACACCTTC; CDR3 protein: CASSQEIDRVIHGYTF
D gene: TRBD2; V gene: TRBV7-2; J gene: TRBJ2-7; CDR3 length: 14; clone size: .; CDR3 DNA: TGTGCCAGCAGCGGGCGGGGGGGGTCCTACGAGCAGTACTTC; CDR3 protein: CASSGRGGSYEQYF
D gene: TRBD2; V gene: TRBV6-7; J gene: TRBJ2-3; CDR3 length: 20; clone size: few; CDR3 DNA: TGTGCCAGCAACTTCCGGGGTGGTAGCGGGGGCCCATCCATCACAGATACGCAGTATTTT; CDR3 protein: CASNFRGGSGGPSITDTQYF
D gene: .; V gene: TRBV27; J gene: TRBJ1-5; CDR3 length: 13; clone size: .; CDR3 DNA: TGTGCCAGCAGTTTAAGGTATGGGGGCAGCCCGCATTTT; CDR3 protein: CASSLRYGGSPHF
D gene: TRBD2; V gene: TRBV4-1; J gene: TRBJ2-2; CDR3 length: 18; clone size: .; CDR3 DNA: TGCGCCAGCAGCCGACGGACTAGCGGGGTGGTCAACACCGGGGAGCTGTTTTTT; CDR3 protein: CASSRRTSGVVNTGELFF
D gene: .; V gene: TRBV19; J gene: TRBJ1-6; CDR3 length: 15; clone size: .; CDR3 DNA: TGTGCCAGTAGTATCTCCCGCGCCTATAATTCACCCCTCCACTTT; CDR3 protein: CASSISRAYNSPLHF
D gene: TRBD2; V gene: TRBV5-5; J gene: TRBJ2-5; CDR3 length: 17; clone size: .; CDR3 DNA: TGTGCCAGCAGCTTGGGTGTTTGGCGGGGGGGCCGAGAGACCCAGTACTTC; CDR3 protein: CASSLGVWRGGRETQYF
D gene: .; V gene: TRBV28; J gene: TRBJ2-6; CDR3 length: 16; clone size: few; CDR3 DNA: TGTGCCAGCACCGGGGGTTGGTCCTCTGGGGCCAACGTCCTGACTTTC; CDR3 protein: CASTGGWSSGANVLTF
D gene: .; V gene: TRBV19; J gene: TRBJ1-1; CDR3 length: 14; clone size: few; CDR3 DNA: TGTGCCAGTAGTACGCCCGGGTTGAACACTGAAGCTTTCTTT; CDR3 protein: CASSTPGLNTEAFF
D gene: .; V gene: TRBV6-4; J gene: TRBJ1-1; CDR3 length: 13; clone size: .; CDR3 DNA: TGTGCCAGCAATCGAGAGCCGGGCACTGAAGCTTTCTTT; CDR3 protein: CASNREPGTEAFF
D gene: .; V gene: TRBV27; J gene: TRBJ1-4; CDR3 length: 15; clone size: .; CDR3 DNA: TGTGCCAGCAGTAGAAGCCTAGCAACTAATGAAAAACTGTTTTTT; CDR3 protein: CASSRSLATNEKLFF
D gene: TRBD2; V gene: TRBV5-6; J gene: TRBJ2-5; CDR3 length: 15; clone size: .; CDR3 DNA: TGTGCCAGCAGCTTTGCTAGCGGGGGGGTTGAGACCCAGTACTTC; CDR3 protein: CASSFASGGVETQYF
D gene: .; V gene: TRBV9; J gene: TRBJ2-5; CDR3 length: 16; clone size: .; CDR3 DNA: TGTGCCAGCAGCGTAGTATGGGCACCCCTACAAGAGACCCAGTACTTC; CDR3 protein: CASSVVWAPLQETQYF
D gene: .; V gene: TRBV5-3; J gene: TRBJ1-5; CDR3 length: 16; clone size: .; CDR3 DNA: TGTGCCCGAAGCACGAACAGGTTATATAGCAATCAGCCCCAGCATTTT; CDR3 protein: CARSTNRLYSNQPQHF
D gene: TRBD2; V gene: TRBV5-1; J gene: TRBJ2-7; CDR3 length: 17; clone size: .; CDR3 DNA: TGCGCCAGCAGCTTGCGGACTAGCTCGTATGACGCCTACGAGCAGTACTTC; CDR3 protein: CASSLRTSSYDAYEQYF
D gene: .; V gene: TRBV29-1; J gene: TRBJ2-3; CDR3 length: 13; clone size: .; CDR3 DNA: TGCAGCGTTCTAGGTTATGGCACAGATACGCAGTATTTT; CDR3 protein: CSVLGYGTDTQYF
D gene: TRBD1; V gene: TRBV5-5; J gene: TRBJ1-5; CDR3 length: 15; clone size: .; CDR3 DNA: TGTGCCAGCAGCTTGGGACAGGGATACAATCAGCCCCAGCATTTT; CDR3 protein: CASSLGQGYNQPQHF
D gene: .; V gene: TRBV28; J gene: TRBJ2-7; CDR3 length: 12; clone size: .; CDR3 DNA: TGTGCCACCCAGGCGGACTCATACGAGCAGTACTTC; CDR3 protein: CATQADSYEQYF
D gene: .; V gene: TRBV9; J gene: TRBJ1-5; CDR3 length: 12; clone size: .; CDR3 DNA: TGTGCCAGCAGTGGGGAGGATAGTCAACAGCATTTT; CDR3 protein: CASSGEDSQQHF
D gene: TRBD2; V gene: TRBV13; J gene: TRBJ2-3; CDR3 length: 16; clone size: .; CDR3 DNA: TGTGCCAGCAGCTTATTTAGCGGGGGGGCCACAGATACGCAGTATTTT; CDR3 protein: CASSLFSGGATDTQYF
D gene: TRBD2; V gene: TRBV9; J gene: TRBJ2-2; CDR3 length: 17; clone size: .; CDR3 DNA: TGTGCCAGCAGCGCCATCACCGGGACTAGCGGCACCGGGGAGCTGTTTTTT; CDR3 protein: CASSAITGTSGTGELFF
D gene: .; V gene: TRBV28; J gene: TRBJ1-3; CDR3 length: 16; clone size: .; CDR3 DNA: TGTGCCAGCAGTGGTCCAAACAGGGTGTCTGGAAACACCATATATTTT; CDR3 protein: CASSGPNRVSGNTIYF
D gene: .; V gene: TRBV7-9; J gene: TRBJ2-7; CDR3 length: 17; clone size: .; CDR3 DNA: TGTGCCAGCAGCCCTTCTGGGGGCCGATGGGACTCCTACGAGCAGTACTTC; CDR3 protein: CASSPSGGRWDSYEQYF
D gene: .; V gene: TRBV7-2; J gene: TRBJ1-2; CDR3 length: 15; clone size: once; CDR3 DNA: TGTGCCAGCAGCTTAGCGCGGGGATCAGCTGGTGGCTACACCTTC; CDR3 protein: CASSLARGSAGGYTF
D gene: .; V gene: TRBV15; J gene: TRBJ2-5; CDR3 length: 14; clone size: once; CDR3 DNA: TGTGCCACCAGCGCTTCCTACGAGCAAGAGACCCAGTACTTC; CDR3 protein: CATSASYEQETQYF
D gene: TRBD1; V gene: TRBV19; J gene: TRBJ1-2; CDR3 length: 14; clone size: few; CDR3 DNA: TGTGCCAGTAGGGGGACAGCACTTAACTATGGCTACCCCTTC; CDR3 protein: CASRGTALNYGYPF
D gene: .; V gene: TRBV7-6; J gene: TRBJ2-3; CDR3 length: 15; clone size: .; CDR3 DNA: TGTGCCAGCAGCTTAGGCGGCCTATTCACAGATACGCAGTATTTT; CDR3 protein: CASSLGGLFTDTQYF
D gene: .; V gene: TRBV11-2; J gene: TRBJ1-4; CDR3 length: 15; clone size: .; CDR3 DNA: TGTGCCAGCAGCTCGAGACGGAGGGGACATGAAAAACTGTTTTTT; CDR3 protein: CASSSRRRGHEKLFF
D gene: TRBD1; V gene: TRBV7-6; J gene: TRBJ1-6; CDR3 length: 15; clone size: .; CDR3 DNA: TGTGCCAGCAGCTTAGGAGGACAGGCGAATTCACCCCTCCACTTT; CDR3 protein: CASSLGGQANSPLHF
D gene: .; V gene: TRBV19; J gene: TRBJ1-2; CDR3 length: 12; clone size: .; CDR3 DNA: TGTGCCAGTTTGGGAGCCGGCTATGGCTACACCTTC; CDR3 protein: CASLGAGYGYTF
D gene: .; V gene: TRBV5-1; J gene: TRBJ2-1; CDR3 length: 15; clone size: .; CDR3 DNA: TGCGCCAGCAGCTTGATGGCAGGGGTAAACAATGAGCAGTTCTTC; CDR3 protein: CASSLMAGVNNEQFF
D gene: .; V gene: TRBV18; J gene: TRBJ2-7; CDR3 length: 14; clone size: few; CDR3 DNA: TGTGCCAGCTCACCCCCCACAGGGCCCTACGAGCAGTACTTC; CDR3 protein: CASSPPTGPYEQYF
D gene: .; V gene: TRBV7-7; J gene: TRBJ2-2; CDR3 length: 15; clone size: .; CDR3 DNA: TGTGCCAGCAGCTTACGTGTCGGGGACACCGGGGAGCTGTTTTTT; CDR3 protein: CASSLRVGDTGELFF
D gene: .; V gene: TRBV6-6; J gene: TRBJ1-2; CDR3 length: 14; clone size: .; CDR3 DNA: TGTGCCAGCACCCTCAGGGGTGAGAGCTATGGCTACACCTTC; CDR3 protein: CASTLRGESYGYTF
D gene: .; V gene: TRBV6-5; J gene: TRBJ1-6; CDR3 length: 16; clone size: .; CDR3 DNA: TGTGCCAGCAGTTACTCAGGGACTTACCATAATTCACCCCTCCACTTT; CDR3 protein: CASSYSGTYHNSPLHF
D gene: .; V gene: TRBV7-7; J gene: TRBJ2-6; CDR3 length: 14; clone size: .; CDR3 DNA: TGTGCCAGCAGCTCCCTCTCTGGGGCCAACGTCCTGACTTTC; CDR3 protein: CASSSLSGANVLTF
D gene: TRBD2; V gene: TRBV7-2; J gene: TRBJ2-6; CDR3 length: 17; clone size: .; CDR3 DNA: TGTGCCTCCGGGTGGGGGACTAGCCGCTCTGGGGCCAACGTCCTGACTTTC; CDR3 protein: CASGWGTSRSGANVLTF
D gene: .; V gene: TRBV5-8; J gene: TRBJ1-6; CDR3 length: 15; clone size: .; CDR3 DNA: TGTGCCAGCAGCCCCGGCGGGACGGCAAATTCACCCCTCCACTTT; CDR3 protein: CASSPGGTANSPLHF
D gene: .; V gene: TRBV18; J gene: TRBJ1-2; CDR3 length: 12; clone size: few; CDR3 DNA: TGTGCCAGCTCACCACGGGGGGATGGCTACACCTTC; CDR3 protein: CASSPRGDGYTF
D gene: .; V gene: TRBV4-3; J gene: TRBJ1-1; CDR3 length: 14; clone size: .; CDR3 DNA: TGCGCCAGCAGCCCGGTAACGGGGAACACTGAAGCTTTCTTT; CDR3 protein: CASSPVTGNTEAFF
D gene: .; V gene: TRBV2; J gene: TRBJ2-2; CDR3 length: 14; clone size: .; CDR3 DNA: TGTGCCAGCAGGCCGGGACAGAACACCGGGGAGCTGTTTTTT; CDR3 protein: CASRPGQNTGELFF
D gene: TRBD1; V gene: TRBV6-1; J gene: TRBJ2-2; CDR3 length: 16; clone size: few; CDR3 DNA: TGTGCCAGCAGTGAAGTCGGGACAGGGAACACCGGGGAGCTGTTTTTT; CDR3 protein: CASSEVGTGNTGELFF
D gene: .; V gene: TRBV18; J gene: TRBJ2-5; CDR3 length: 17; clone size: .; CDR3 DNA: TGTGCCAGCTCAGGAGGCGGAGGCGGAGGGTACCAAGAGACCCAGTACTTC; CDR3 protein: CASSGGGGGGYQETQYF
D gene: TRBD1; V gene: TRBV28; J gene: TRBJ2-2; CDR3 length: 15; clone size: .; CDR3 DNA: TGTGCCAGCAGTTGGACAGGGAAGGGCACCGGGGAGCTGTTTTTT; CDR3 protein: CASSWTGKGTGELFF
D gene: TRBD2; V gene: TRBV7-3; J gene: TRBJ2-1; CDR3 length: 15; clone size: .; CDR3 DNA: TGTGCCAGCAGCTTCTCAGCGGGGGGCCCCACGGAGCAGTTCTTC; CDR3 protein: CASSFSAGGPTEQFF
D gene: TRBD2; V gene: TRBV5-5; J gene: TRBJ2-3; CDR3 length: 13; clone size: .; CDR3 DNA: TGTGCCAGCAGTCCGGGGGGGACAGATACGCAGTATTTT; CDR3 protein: CASSPGGTDTQYF
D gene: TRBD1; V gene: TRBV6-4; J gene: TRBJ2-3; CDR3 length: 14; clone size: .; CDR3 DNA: TGTGCCAGCAGACGGGACAGGGAGGCAGATACGCAGTATTTT; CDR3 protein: CASRRDREADTQYF
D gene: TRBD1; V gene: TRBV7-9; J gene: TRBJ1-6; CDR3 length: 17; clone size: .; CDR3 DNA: TGTGCCAGCAGCCCAGGGTCGCCGGGACAGTATAATTCACCCCTCCACTTT; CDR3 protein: CASSPGSPGQYNSPLHF
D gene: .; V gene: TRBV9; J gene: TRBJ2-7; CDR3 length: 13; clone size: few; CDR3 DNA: TGTGCCAGCAGCGTGACACTAGCTGGCGAGCAGTACTTC; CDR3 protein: CASSVTLAGEQYF
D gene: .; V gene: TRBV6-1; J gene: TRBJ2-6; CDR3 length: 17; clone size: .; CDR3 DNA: TGTGCCAGCAGTGGCCAGGGCCCCGCCTCTGGGGCCAACGTCCTGACTTTC; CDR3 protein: CASSGQGPASGANVLTF
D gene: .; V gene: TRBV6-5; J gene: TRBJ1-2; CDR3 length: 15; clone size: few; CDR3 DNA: TGTGCCAGCAGTTACTCGATATCCAGGGCCTATGGCTACACCTTC; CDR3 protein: CASSYSISRAYGYTF